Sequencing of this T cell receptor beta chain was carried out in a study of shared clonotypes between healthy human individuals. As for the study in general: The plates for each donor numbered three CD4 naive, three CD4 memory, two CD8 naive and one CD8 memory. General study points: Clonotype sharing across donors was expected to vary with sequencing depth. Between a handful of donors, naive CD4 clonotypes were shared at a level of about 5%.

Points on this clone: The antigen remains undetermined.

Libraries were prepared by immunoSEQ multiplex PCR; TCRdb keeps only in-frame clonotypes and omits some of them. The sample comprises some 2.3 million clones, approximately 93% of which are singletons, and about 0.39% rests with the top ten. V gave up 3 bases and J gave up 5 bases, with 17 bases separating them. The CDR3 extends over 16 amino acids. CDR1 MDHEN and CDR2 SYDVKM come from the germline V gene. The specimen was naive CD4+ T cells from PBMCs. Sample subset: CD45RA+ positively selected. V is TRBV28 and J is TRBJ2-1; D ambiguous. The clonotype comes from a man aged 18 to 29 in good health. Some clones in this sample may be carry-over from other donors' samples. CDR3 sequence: CASSFLLIQTNNEQFF. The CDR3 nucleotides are TGTGCCAGCAGTTTTTTACTAATCCAGACCAACAATGAGCAGTTCTTC.